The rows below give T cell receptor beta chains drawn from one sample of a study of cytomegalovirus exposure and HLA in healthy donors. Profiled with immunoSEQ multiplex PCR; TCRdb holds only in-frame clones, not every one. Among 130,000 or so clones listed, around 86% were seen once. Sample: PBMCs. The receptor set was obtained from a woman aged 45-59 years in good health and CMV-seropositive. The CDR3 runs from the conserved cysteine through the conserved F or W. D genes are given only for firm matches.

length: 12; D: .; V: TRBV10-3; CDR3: CAISLETYGYTF
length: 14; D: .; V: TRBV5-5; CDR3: CASRLSPVENEQFF
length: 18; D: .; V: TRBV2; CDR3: CASTEIPGGDYSNQPQHF
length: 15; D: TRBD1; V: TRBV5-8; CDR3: CASSSGQGGGNTIYF
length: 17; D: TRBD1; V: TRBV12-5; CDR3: CASGLPPGGQGTDTQYF
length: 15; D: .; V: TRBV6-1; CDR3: CASTPFGGGQETQYF
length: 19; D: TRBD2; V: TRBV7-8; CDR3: CASSLPWTSGRIRYNEQFF
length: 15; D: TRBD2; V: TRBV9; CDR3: CASSVATSATYEQYF
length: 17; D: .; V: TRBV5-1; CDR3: CASSFLNRAGNLDEQFF
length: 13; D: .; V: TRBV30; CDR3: CAWSDRVGNTIYF
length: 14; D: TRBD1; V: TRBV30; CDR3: CAWSLTGNNSPLHF
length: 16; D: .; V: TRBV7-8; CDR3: CASSFIGGILGDEQFF
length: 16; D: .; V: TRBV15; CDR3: CATSRGSKGMIYGYTF
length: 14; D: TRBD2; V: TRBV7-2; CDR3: CASRERGFSYEQYF
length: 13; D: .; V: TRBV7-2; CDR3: CASSSGVRNEQFF
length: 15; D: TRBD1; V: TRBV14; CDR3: CASRQVGGSNNEQFF
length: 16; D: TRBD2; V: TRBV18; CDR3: CASSPNRLAGASEQYF
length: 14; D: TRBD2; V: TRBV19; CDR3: CAIGEAGGTDTQYF
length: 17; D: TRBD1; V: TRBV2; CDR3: CASSELWGTGSNQPQHF
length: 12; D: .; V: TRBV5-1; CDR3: CASSEDFYEQYF
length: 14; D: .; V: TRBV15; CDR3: CATSTTGRPETQYF
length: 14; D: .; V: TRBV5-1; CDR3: CASSLTGQNYEQYF
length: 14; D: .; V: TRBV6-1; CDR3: CASSEGLERETQYF
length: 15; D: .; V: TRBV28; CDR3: CASTKARQNIEKLFF
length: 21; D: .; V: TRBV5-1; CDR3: CASSFKARRGQIQSSTDTQYF
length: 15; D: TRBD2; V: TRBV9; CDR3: CASSAGLAGVYEQYF
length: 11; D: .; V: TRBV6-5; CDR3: CASRRGFGYTF
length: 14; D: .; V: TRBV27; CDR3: CASSLSRGSDEQFF
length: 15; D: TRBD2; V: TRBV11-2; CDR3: CASSLVVAGGLGQFF
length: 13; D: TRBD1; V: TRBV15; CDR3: CATSRDQGGRQYF
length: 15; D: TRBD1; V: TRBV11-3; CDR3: CASSWGQGRDGEQFF
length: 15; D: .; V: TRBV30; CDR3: CAWSGVELGYTEAFF
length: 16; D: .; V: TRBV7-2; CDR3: CASSLFRQASTDTQYF
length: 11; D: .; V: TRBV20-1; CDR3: CSASSQETQYF
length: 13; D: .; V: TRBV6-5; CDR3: CASSYSRGKWEFF
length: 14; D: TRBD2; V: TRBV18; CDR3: CASSRTSGYNEQFF
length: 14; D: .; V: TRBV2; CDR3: CASSPGTNQETQYF
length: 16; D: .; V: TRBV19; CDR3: CASSIDPAGYYNEQFF
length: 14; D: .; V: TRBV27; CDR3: CASRRATQANVLTF
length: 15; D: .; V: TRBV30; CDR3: CAWSVGAAGANVLTF
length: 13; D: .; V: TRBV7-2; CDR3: CASWGVSYNEQFF
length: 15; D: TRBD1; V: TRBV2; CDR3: CASSGTGGSNQPQHF
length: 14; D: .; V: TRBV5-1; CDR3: CASSLTETNYGYTF
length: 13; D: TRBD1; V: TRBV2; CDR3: CASSQGAGEKLFF
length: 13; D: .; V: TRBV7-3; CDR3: CASSSVGEETQYF
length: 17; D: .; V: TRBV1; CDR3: CTSSQRRPGGSKDEQFF
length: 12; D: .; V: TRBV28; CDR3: CASDSASGEQYF
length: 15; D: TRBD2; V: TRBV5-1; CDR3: CASSWGLAGVDTQYF